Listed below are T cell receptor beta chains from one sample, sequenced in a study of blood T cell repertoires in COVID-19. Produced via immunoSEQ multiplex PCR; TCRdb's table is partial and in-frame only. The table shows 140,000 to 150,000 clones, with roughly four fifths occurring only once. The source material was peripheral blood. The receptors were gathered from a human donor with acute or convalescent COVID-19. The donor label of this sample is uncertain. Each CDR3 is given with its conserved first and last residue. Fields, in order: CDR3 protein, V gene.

CDR3: CASSSRDRGHYEQYF
V: TRBV11-1

CDR3: CASSVPPGQADQPQHF
V: TRBV6-1

CDR3: CASSLYGRNTEAFF
V: TRBV13

CDR3: CASSFRQGAGDQPQHF
V: TRBV27

CDR3: CASSLTQGTEAFF
V: TRBV7-3

CDR3: CASSSDDRGGVYGYTF
V: TRBV5-4

CDR3: CASSLSTSGVETQYF
V: TRBV6-5

CDR3: CASSQVPPTSEGVYRGTQYF
V: TRBV14

CDR3: CASSANEQFF
V: TRBV12-3/TRBV12-4

CDR3: CASSLDRAGELFF
V: TRBV18

CDR3: CASSLGQYSGNTIYF
V: TRBV5-1

CDR3: CASNPTGRYGYTF
V: TRBV5-8

CDR3: CASNRDRANSPLHF
V: TRBV5-6

CDR3: CASNPGTGTVNTEAFF
V: TRBV19

CDR3: CAWGRKQGSNYGYTF
V: TRBV30

CDR3: CASTLGRNGEAFF
V: TRBV2

CDR3: CASSPYRGPNEKLFF
V: TRBV18

CDR3: CASSHRAPGYNSPLHF
V: TRBV5-6

CDR3: CASSYRQGARGGYTF
V: TRBV7-9

CDR3: CASSIGGRRGNQPQHF
V: TRBV19

CDR3: CASSLARLAEQFF
V: TRBV5-1

CDR3: CASSLPPGNRVREQYF
V: TRBV19

CDR3: CASSLTGTGDYGYTF
V: TRBV28

CDR3: CASQQGENPNEKLFF
V: TRBV11-2

CDR3: CASSYPRGRNTEAFF
V: TRBV6-2/TRBV6-3

CDR3: CASSPPGSGGLNTEAFF
V: TRBV18

CDR3: CASSLEGVTPSYEQYF
V: TRBV7-9

CDR3: CASSQEQGNYGYTF
V: TRBV14

CDR3: CASSHQGSNVLTF
V: TRBV7-3

CDR3: CAWSRTPMNTEAFF
V: TRBV30

CDR3: CASSLGAHTNYGYTF
V: TRBV7-6

CDR3: CASSPTRDRNSGNTIYF
V: TRBV18

CDR3: CASSFEVRGVDEQFF
V: TRBV7-7

CDR3: CASTLGTGVIDEQFF
V: TRBV7-9

CDR3: CASTLTLGGGTDTQYF
V: TRBV9

CDR3: CASSRARLGQGVEQYF
V: TRBV7-9

CDR3: CAWDRGRGTEAFF
V: TRBV30

CDR3: CASSIAEGFTDTQYF
V: TRBV19

CDR3: CASSYRRPTAFYGYTF
V: TRBV6-5

CDR3: CAWEQGTTEAFF
V: TRBV30

CDR3: CASSSLDRVHGYTF
V: TRBV5-6

CDR3: CASSQVNTEAFF
V: TRBV2

CDR3: CASSYQLGRNTEAFF
V: TRBV6-6

CDR3: CASSQGDRVSEKLFF
V: TRBV4-3